This entry concerns a single TCR beta chain. The germline V gene encodes CDR1 SGHVS and CDR2 FQNEAQ. This CDR3 has 14 residues. V lost 2 bases to trimming and J lost 8 bases, with 12 bases between them. The data stem from a study of blood T cell repertoires in COVID-19. Study details: There were acute and convalescent COVID-19 samples, and they came from the United States, Italy and Spain. T cells, B-cell-depleted T cells, or PBMCs supplied cDNA or gDNA.

Here immunoSEQ multiplex PCR was the method, and the copy in TCRdb shows in-frame clones only, minus some. The sample yields approximately 270,000 clones, approximately 85% seen once. The clonotype originates from a human donor with COVID-19, enrolled during active disease. The donor label of this sample is uncertain. The sample was peripheral blood. The rearrangement links TRBV7-8 to TRBJ1-4; D is ambiguous. CDR3 in DNA: TGTGCCAGCAGCTTATTGGTTTCGGGGGAAAAACTGTTTTTT. Protein sequence: CASSLLVSGEKLFF.